This TCR beta chain was captured by sequencing in a study of T cell repertoires in cytomegalovirus infection. Using its own MiXCR run on the reads, TCRdb lists one record per CDR3 protein. The sample has 150,000 or so distinct CDR3 sequences, approximately 17% seen once. CDR1 and CDR2 (germline): MDHEN, SYDVKM. V shed 7 bases and J 4 bases; nucleotides not matched to a gene: 11. The CDR3 covers 15 residues. This clonotype originated in a human donor in good health (CMV status not recorded). Some clones in this sample may be carry-over from other donors' samples. The sample was CD8+ T cells from PBMCs. The rearrangement links TRBV28 to TRBJ2-3; 7 nucleotides agree with TRBD2. CDR3: CASTTQAGDADTQYF. CDR3 coding DNA: TGTGCCAGCACCACTCAGGCGGGAGACGCAGATACGCAGTATTTT.